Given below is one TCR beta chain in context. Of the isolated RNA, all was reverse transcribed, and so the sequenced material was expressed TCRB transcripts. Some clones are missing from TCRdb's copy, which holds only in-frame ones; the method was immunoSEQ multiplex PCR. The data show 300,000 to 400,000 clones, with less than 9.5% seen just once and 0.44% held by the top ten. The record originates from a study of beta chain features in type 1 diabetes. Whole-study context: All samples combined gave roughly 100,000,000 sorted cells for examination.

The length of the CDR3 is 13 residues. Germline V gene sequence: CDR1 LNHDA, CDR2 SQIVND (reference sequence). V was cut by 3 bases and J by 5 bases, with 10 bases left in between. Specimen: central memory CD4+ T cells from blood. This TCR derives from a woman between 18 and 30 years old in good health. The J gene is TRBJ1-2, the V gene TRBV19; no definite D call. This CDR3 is CASSMVDAYGYTF. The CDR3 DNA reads TGTGCCAGTAGTATGGTAGACGCGTATGGCTACACCTTC.